This T cell receptor (beta chain) was sequenced for a study of breast tumors, draining lymph nodes, adjacent tissues. The CDR3 consists of 13 residues. The V gene lost 1 base and the J gene lost 4 bases, with 4 bases spanning the gap. CDR1 KGHDR and CDR2 SFDVKD come from the germline V gene. TCRdb re-derived calls from the multiplex PCR reads in MiXCR, one entry per CDR3 protein. The data hold approximately 14,000 distinct CDR3 sequences, with around three fifths observed a single time. Sequencing input: tumor-adjacent breast tissue. The sequence derives from a female donor with breast cancer. Some clones in this sample may be carry-over from other donors' samples. This chain uses TRBV24-1 with TRBJ1-5; D unclear. CDR3 amino acids: CATSDFGNQPQHF. The CDR3 bases are TGTGCCACCAGTGATTTTGGGAATCAGCCCCAGCATTTT.